The sequence of this T cell receptor beta chain was determined in a study of neurological immune-mediated disorders (dated by TCRdb to the late 2010s). With regard to the full study: Of the approximately 34 multiple sclerosis patients, 31 had relapsing-remitting MS and 3 had secondary progressive MS. Peripheral blood TCR-beta repertoires from patients with HTLV-I-associated myelopathy (HAM/TSP), patients with multiple sclerosis, and healthy controls were compared in the study using UMI-based sequencing. The cohort was made up of about 66 subjects, consisting of around 14 HAM/TSP patients, roughly 35 multiple sclerosis patients and 20 or so healthy controls. Longitudinal samples, technical triplicates and paired sorted CD4+ and CD8+ T-cell subsets, alongside PBMC samples, were included among the 90 to 130 TCR-beta libraries.

cDNA was synthesized by template-switch 5'RACE using a primer with a 10-nucleotide random unique molecular identifier that tagged each TCR transcript. Every sequencing run covered 15-18 subjects and yielded more than 170 million TCR-beta sequences. Total RNA was extracted with the RNeasy kit. TCR-beta VDJ regions were amplified with primers for the TCR constant region and the 5'RACE anchor, using the KAPA Real-time Library Amplification kit. Sample indexes and Illumina adaptors were added in a first PCR, and a second PCR then increased library yield. After purification with Ampure beads, the TCR product of roughly 650 bp was size-selected on a 2% E-gel SizeSelection system. Library quality was checked on a Bioanalyzer, concentration was measured with Qubit, and libraries were quantified with the Kapa Library Quantification kit before pooling. An Illumina HiSeq 2500 sequenced the libraries paired-end 2 x 150 bp. To increase sequence diversity, about 23-32% phiX was spiked into each library pool. The paper's data handling went like this. The UMI-based MiGEC pipeline processed quality-filtered reads and removed over 80% of raw TCR sequences during error correction. VDJ genes were aligned to IMGT germline references, and clonotypes were defined by unique CDR3 amino acid sequence plus V-J genes. Clonal expansion, Shannon diversity and CDR3 relatedness were evaluated with VDJtools (CalcPairwiseDistances, ClusterSamples), while phylogenetic trees were built in CLCbio workbench. Expanded clones were defined as having at least 8 unique UMIs, based on coefficient-of-variation modelling across technical triplicates. TCRdb reworked the public reads: Q25 trimming with fastp, MiXCR clone assembly, productive beta chains retained. Each CDR3 protein gets just one entry, which takes the most common genes and DNA from the rows behind it. The V and J calls shown here were made by TCRdb, not taken from the authors' results. The sample data list about 74,000 distinct CDR3 sequences, and 5.2% of these were observed just once. The ten largest account for approximately 7.4% of the sample.

Results and caveats for the whole study, not just this receptor: In phylogenetic analysis, the repertoires of 18 of 34 MS patients grouped into a cluster of related CDR3 sequences, which suggests a possible signature at the repertoire level. TCR clonal expansion was highest in HAM/TSP patients and lowest in MS patients, with MS patients falling below even healthy controls. The MS cluster was not associated with any clinical or MRI features, and the authors stated that larger cohorts are needed. No identical CDR3 amino acid sequences were shared among expanded clones across subjects, suggesting private TCR-beta repertoires in all groups.

The germline V gene provides CDR1 SQVTM and CDR2 ANQGSEA. Spanning cysteine to phenylalanine, the CDR3 consists of 11 amino acids. Left in the record is the CDR3 DNA by itself, 33 bases read in frame from the first base. Trimming at the junction amounts to 7 bases on V and 6 bases on J, and the germline ends lie 12 bases apart. This clonotype was seen many times. Which antigen it targets is not known. No much larger clone is present one base from it, and per-base qualities are unavailable. For the unsorted PBMC libraries, 2 million PBMCs were stored in RNAlater at -80 degrees C until RNA extraction and were used to generate the libraries. Multiple sclerosis patients were enrolled in a US clinical protocol under which disease progression was evaluated by magnetic resonance imaging. Peripheral blood was subjected to Ficoll-Hypaque density gradient centrifugation to isolate PBMCs, which were then cryopreserved in liquid nitrogen.

The chain joins TRBV29-1 to TRBJ1-2; TRBD1 is perhaps the D gene, given 5 matching bases. This TCR came from a man younger than 35 with multiple sclerosis. The sample was PBMCs. The CDR3 protein is CSAGTENGYTF. The nucleotide sequence is TGCAGCGCCGGGACTGAGAATGGCTACACCTTC.